This T cell receptor (beta chain) was sequenced during a study of CD8+ T cells in alopecia areata (dated by TCRdb to between 2018 and 2020). For context, the study as a whole: The treated patients took part in an open-label pilot trial in which moderate-to-severe alopecia areata was treated with oral tofacitinib at 5 to 10 mg twice daily. Patients stayed on tofacitinib for 6 to 18 months and then had 6 months of follow-up off drug so that delayed response and recurrence could be assessed. In treated patients, disease severity was measured using the SALT score, which gives the percentage of scalp surface area affected. In both human patients and the C3H/HeJ mouse model, the study applied high-throughput TCRbeta sequencing to look at T cell clonal expansion in alopecia areata. Scalp tissue and sorted CD4+ and CD8+ peripheral blood T cells from patchy and totalis/universalis alopecia areata patients and from healthy controls were covered by human TCRbeta sequencing. Biopsies were taken from tofacitinib-treated patients at baseline and again at 4 and 24 weeks into treatment, and several of those patients also had a later scalp biopsy. Scalp clonality was compared among normal scalp (n=4), patchy alopecia areata scalp (n=8), and alopecia totalis/universalis scalp (n=8). RNA was obtained with the PAXgene miRNA kit for fixed scalp, the miRNeasy kit for PBMCs, and the RNeasy kit for mouse skin. TCRbeta CDR3 regions were amplified by immunoSEQ multiplex PCR with 35 Vbeta forward and 13 Jbeta reverse primers.

The study at large found these results: Tofacitinib significantly lowered scalp clonality and the number of expanded CD8+ clones among the top 100 scalp clones. Because the treated cohort was small and had just a single nonresponder, larger studies are needed to establish links between baseline CD8+ expansion and response. Compared with mice, TCR sequences shared between patients were less clear, possibly partly because of HLA diversity across the patient population. Unlike mouse skin, where gammadelta T cells dominate, normal human skin contains resident alphabeta T cells that get sequenced too, which complicates analysis of the scalp TCR repertoire. Higher clonality and more expanded CD8+ clones were observed in lesional scalp than in normal scalp, particularly in alopecia totalis/universalis, a finding suggestive of antigenic drive. Many expanded lesional clones persisted in scalp and blood during tofacitinib treatment, which may partly explain relapse after stopping treatment.

In regard to this clone: Its antigen is currently not known. Base qualities were left out, and no much larger clone turns up one base away.

Library creation used the immunoSEQ multiplex PCR assay. RNA was extracted from all samples and reverse transcribed into cDNA as template for TCR sequencing. SuperScript III was used for first-strand cDNA synthesis, primed with a 2:1 mix of oligo-dT and random hexamers. Amplification bias was assessed with a synthetic immune receptor repertoire, and residual bias was removed computationally. From the authors' description of their analysis: After raw reads were preprocessed to remove errors, the CDR3 was defined following IMGT conventions as running from the conserved cysteine to phenylalanine. Clonality was computed as 1 minus the Shannon entropy, with the entropy normalized by log2 of the number of productive unique TCRs. CD4 or CD8 identity of scalp clones was inferred by cross-referencing scalp TCRbeta sequences with sorted blood CD4 and CD8 repertoires. TCRdb limited this immuneACCESS table to in-frame rearrangements with V and J called. A share of clones is missing; checked studies link under half to unresolved V genes, and the rest is unexplained. Clone size and V and J calls were adopted from that table, with D and trimming inferred from the DNA. The sample table shows 95,000 to 150,000 clones, and about 59% are seen once. Clones ranked in the top ten supply 4.5% to 6% of the sample.

This sample's time point label indicates: more than three weeks on oral tofacitinib. Per the publication, the treatment or condition label means: oral pan-JAK inhibitor, 5-10 mg twice daily. Peripheral blood and lesional scalp punch biopsies were obtained from patients with alopecia areata. PBMCs were isolated by density centrifugation and stained for CD3, CD4 and CD8, and CD4+ and CD8+ T cells were sorted on a FACSAria. The CDR3 holds 12 amino acids from the cysteine to the phenylalanine. Of all the DNA, just the CDR3 is kept, 36 bases in frame from base 1. Cut back by 8 bases and 6 bases, the V and J ends lie 14 bases apart. CDR1 and CDR2 are drawn from the germline V gene (reference sequence): SEHNR, FQNEAQ.

The sequencing used CD4+ T cells sorted from blood, collected at week 4, from a patient treated with tofacitinib. The V gene is TRBV7-9 and the J gene is TRBJ2-7, with TRBD2 perhaps the D gene, on 6 matching bases. The clonotype originates from a human donor with alopecia areata. The DNA sequence follows: TGTGCCAGCGGAGGAGGGGAGGCCGAGCAGTACTTC. Translation gives CASGGGEAEQYF.